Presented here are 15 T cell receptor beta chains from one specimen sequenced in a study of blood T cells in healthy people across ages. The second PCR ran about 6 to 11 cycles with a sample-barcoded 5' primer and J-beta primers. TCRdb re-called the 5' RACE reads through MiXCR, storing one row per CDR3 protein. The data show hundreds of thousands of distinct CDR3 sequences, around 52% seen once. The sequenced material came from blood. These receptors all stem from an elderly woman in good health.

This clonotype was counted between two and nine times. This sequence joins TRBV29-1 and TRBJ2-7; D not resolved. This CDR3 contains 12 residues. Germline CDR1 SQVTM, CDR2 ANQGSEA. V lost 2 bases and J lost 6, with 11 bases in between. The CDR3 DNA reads TGCAGCGTTGAACTACCGATAGGCGAGCAGTACTTC. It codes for CSVELPIGEQYF.

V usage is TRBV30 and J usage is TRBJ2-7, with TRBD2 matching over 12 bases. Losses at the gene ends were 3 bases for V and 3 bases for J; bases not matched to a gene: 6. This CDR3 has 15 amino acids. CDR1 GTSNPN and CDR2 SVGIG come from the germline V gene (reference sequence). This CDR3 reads CAWSPTSGGYYEQYF. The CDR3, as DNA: TGTGCCTGGAGCCCGACTAGCGGGGGATACTACGAGCAGTACTTC.

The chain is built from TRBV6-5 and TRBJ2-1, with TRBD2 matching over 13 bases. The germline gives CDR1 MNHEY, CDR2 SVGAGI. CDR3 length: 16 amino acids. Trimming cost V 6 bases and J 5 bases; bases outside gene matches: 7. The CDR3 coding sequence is TGTGCCAGCAGCATAGAGGGACTAGCGGGGAACAATGAGCAGTTCTTC. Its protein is CASSIEGLAGNNEQFF.

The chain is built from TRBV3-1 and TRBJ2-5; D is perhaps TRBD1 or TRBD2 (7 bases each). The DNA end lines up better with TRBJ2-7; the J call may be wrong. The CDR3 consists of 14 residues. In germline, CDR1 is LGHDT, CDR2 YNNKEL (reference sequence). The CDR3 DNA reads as TGTGCCAGCAGCACGGGACAGACTAGCCGCGAGCAGTACTTC. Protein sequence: CASSTGQTSREQYF.

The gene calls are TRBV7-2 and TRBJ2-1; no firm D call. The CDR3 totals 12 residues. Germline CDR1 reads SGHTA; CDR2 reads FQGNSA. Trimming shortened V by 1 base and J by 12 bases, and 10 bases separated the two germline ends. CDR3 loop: CASSLEARGQFF. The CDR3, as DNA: TGTGCCAGCAGCTTAGAGGCCCGAGGGCAGTTCTTC.

As DNA, the CDR3 is TGCGCCAGCAGGCCGGACCCAAAAGAGACCCAGTACTTC. This sequence encodes CASRPDPKETQYF. The genes are TRBV5-1 and TRBJ2-5, with D unclear. Trimming pared 5 bases from V and 3 bases from J, leaving 11 bases between. The CDR3 loop spans 13 amino acids. The germline gives CDR1 SGHRS, CDR2 YFSETQ.

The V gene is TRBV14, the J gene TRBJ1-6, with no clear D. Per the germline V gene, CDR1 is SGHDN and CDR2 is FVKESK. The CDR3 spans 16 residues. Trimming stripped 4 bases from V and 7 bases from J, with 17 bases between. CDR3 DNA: TGTGCCAGCAGCCCGGGCGGTTCGGGAGGCAATTCACCCCTCCACTTT. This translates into CASSPGGSGGNSPLHF.

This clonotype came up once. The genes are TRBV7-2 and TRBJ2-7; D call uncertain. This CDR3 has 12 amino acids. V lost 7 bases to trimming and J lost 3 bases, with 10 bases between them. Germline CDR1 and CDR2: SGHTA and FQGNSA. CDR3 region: CASTRSFYEQYF. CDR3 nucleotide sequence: TGTGCCAGCACACGTTCTTTCTACGAGCAGTACTTC.

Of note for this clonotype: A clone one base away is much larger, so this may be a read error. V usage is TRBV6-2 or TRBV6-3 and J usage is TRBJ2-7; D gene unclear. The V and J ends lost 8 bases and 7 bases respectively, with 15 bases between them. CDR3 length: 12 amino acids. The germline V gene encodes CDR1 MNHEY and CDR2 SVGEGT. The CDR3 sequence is CASVSPWNEQYF. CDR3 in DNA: TGTGCCAGCGTATCGCCCTGGAATGAGCAGTACTTC.

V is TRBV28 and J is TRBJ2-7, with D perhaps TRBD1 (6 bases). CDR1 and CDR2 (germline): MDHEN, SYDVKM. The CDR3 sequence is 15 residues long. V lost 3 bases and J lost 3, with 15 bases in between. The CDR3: CASSLGAARNYEQYF. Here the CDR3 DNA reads TGTGCCAGCAGTTTGGGGGCGGCGAGAAACTACGAGCAGTACTTC. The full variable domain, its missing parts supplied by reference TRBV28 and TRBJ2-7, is DVKVTQSSRYLVKRTGEKVFLECVQDMDHENMFWYRQDPGLGLRLIYFSYDVKMKEKGDIPEGYSVSREKKERFSLILESASTNQTSMYLCASSLGAARNYEQYFGPGTRLTVT.

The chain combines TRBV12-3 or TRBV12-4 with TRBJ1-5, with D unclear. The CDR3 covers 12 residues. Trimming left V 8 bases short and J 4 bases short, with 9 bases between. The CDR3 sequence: CASGAYNQPQHF. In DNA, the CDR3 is TGTGCCAGCGGAGCCTATAATCAGCCCCAGCATTTT.

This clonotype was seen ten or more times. Here the CDR3 DNA reads TGTGCCAGCAGTCCGACTCCGACAGGGACGGTGGATGAGCAGTTCTTC. This sequence encodes CASSPTPTGTVDEQFF. This chain joins TRBV12-3 or TRBV12-4 and TRBJ2-1; 7 bases map to TRBD1. Germline trimming cut 5 bases from V and 8 bases from J; bases unmatched to any gene: 15. CDR3 size: 16 residues.

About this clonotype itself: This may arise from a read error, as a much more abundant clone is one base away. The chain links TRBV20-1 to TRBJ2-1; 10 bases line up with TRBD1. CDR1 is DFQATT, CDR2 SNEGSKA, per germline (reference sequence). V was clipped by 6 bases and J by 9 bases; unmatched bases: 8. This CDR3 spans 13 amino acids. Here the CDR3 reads CSAARDRGSEQFF. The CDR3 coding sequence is TGCAGTGCCGCCCGGGACAGGGGAAGTGAGCAGTTCTTC.

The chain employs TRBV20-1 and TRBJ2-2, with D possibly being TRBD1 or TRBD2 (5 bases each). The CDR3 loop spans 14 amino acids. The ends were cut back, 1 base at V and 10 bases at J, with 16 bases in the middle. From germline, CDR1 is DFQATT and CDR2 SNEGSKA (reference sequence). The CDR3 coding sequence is TGCAGTGCTAGAGTCGGGGCAGACCCCTCGGAGCTGTTTTTT. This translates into CSARVGADPSELFF.

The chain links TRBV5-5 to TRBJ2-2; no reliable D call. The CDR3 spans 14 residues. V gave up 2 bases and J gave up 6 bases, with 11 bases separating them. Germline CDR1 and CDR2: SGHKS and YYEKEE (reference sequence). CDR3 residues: CASSLSGPAGELFF. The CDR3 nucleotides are TGTGCCAGCAGCTTATCCGGACCGGCCGGGGAGCTGTTTTTT.